Below, 11 T cell receptor beta chains from the same sample are listed, as sequenced in a study of regulatory T cells in long-lasting Graves disease. Arm-PCR of CDR3 regions and iRepertoire HTBI primers were used to build TCR beta libraries. TCRdb independently ran MiXCR on the multiplex PCR reads; one entry per CDR3 protein. This table holds about 540,000 distinct CDR3 sequences, roughly 13% found once. Time point defined: newly diagnosed GD, antithyroid drugs for less than 3 months. Extracted PBMC RNA gave rise to the TCR library. The data also belong to a second study, concerning T cells in Graves' hyperthyroidism and ophthalmopathy.

The source material was peripheral blood mononuclear cells (PBMCs), sampled at new diagnosis, from a patient treated with antithyroid drugs. These receptors were taken from a man younger than 45 with Graves disease.

This clonotype was counted many times. This chain joins TRBV19 and TRBJ2-7; 11 bases match TRBD1. The V and J ends lost 4 bases and 3 bases, in that order; junction bases with no gene match: 11. CDR1 and CDR2 (germline): LNHDA, SQIVND (reference sequence). The CDR3 is 17 residues long. As DNA, the CDR3 is TGTGCCAGTAGTAATGGACAGGGGGCCCCAAGGAGCTACGAGCAGTACTTC. It is translated as CASSNGQGAPRSYEQYF.

This clonotype was found many times. The rearrangement joins TRBV12-3 or TRBV12-4 to TRBJ1-2; no clear D. V lost 3 bases, J lost 8 bases, and 13 bases lay in between. The CDR3 spans 13 residues. Here the CDR3 reads CASSFGRAYGYTF. CDR3 sequence (DNA): TGTGCCAGCAGTTTTGGGAGAGCATACGGCTACACCTTC.

This clonotype was observed a handful of times. J is TRBJ2-4 and V is TRBV19, with TRBD1 identical over 9 bases. The CDR3 runs to 14 residues. Unmatched junction bases numbered 11, after V lost 10 bases and J lost 7 bases. CDR1 is LNHDA, CDR2 SQIVND, per germline (reference sequence). CDR3 coding DNA: TGTGCCAAGCACCGGGACAGGGTTGGGAACATTCAGTACTTC. Translation gives CAKHRDRVGNIQYF.

The chain employs TRBV5-1 and TRBJ2-7; 9 bases match TRBD1. V shed 0 bases, J shed 2 bases, and the junction held 3 bases outside the gene matches. CDR3 length equals 15 residues. Germline CDR1 reads SGHRS; CDR2 reads YFSETQ. In nucleotides, the CDR3 is TGCGCCAGCAGCTTGGGGGGGACAGGGACCTACGAGCAGTACTTC. Its translation: CASSLGGTGTYEQYF. Together with reference TRBV5-1 and TRBJ2-7, the CDR3 gives the full variable domain: KAGVTQTPRYLIKTRGQQVTLSCSPISGHRSVSWYQQTPGQGLQFLFEYFSETQRNKGNFPGRFSGRQFSNSRSEMNVSTLELGDSALYLCASSLGGTGTYEQYFGPGTRLTVT.

This clonotype appeared many times. The J gene is TRBJ2-7, the V gene TRBV11-2; D perhaps matches TRBD1 (6 bases). CDR3 size: 15 residues. CDR1 SGHAT and CDR2 FQNNGV come from the germline V gene. Deletions cut 0 bases from V and 5 bases from J, with 14 bases between. Here the CDR3 DNA reads TGTGCCAGCAGCTTAGATCGCACAGGGAGAAACGAGCAGTACTTC. Protein: CASSLDRTGRNEQYF.

This clonotype has a count of ten or more. The chain combines TRBV19 with TRBJ1-2; D remains ambiguous. The germline V gene has CDR1 LNHDA and CDR2 SQIVND (reference sequence). The CDR3 spans 12 residues. V was cut by 7 bases and J by 5 bases, with 11 bases left in between. This CDR3 is CASTFEGYGYTF. For the CDR3, the DNA is TGTGCCAGTACCTTCGAAGGGTATGGCTACACCTTC. Full variable domain (outside the CDR3, taken from reference TRBV19 and TRBJ1-2): DGGITQSPKYLFRKEGQNVTLSCEQNLNHDAMYWYRQDPGQGLRLIYYSQIVNDFQKGDIAEGYSVSREKKESFPLTVTSAQKNPTAFYLCASTFEGYGYTFGSGTRLTVV.

In its sample, this clonotype was seen many times. V and J are TRBV12-3 or TRBV12-4 and TRBJ2-3; D unclear. Trimming removed 7 bases at V and 6 bases at J, with 11 bases between. The CDR3 runs to 12 residues. Here the CDR3 DNA reads TGTGCCAGCACCCCAATGAGGGATACGCAGTATTTT. It yields the protein CASTPMRDTQYF.

This clonotype was counted at least ten times. This sequence joins TRBV5-1 and TRBJ2-3; 7 bases agree with TRBD1. The CDR3 is made up of 14 amino acids. Germline loops: CDR1 SGHRS, CDR2 YFSETQ. Trimming cost V 4 bases and J 2 bases; bases outside gene matches: 4. CDR3 sequence reads: CASSDGQATDTQYF. In nucleotides, the CDR3 is TGCGCCAGCAGCGATGGACAGGCCACAGATACGCAGTATTTT.

V is TRBV12-3 or TRBV12-4 and J is TRBJ2-4, with D uncertain. This CDR3 region has 15 residues. Trimming pared 7 bases from V and 0 bases from J, leaving 13 bases between. The CDR3 bases are TGTGCCAGCACCACGTCAGACCTAGCCAAAAACATTCAGTACTTC. Its translation: CASTTSDLAKNIQYF.

This clonotype occurred a few times. This chain joins TRBV20-1 and TRBJ1-4; D uncertain. This CDR3 comprises 14 residues. V was clipped by 1 base and J by 8 bases, with 14 bases between them. Germline V lookup: CDR1 DFQATT, CDR2 SNEGSKA (reference sequence). This chain's CDR3 is CSARVRGWEEKLFF. CDR3 nucleotides: TGCAGTGCTAGAGTCCGGGGATGGGAAGAAAAACTGTTTTTT.

V usage is TRBV9 and J usage is TRBJ2-3, with D perhaps TRBD2 (5 bases). V gave up 4 bases and J gave up 0 bases, with 12 bases separating them. This CDR3 contains 15 residues. From germline, CDR1 is SGDLS and CDR2 YYNGEE. The DNA of the CDR3 is TGTGCCAGCAGCTTCAGCGGACTTAGCACAGATACGCAGTATTTT. Translated: CASSFSGLSTDTQYF.